A single sample gave rise to the 16 T cell receptor beta chains below, sequenced in a study of patients and donors after allogeneic stem cell transplantation. MiXCR was run by TCRdb on the RT-PCR reads, yielding one entry per CDR3 protein. In the table there are 150,000 to 250,000 distinct CDR3 sequences, 35% to 50% of which are singletons. Sequenced material: blood, either unsorted or a sorted T cell fraction (not recorded which). The origin of the receptors is a human donor who was either an allogeneic HSCT recipient or a stem cell or donor lymphocyte infusion donor (not recorded which). It is not recorded whose cells these are; they may come from a transplant donor.

This clonotype was seen more than once but under ten times. This chain joins TRBV28 and TRBJ1-2, with D hard to call. V lost 2 bases to trimming and J lost 2 bases, with 15 bases between them. The length of the CDR3 is 16 residues. Per germline, CDR1 MDHEN and CDR2 SYDVKM. CDR3 nucleotide sequence: TGTGCCAGCAGTTTAATCCCCGCGAAAGGCAACTATGGCTACACCTTC. Its translation: CASSLIPAKGNYGYTF.

The genes are TRBV28 and TRBJ1-1, with 7 bases fitting TRBD1. Germline CDR1 MDHEN, CDR2 SYDVKM. The CDR3 covers 13 residues. The trim removed 11 bases at V and 4 bases at J, leaving 10 bases unmatched. The chain's CDR3 is CASGAQGVTEAFF. Here the CDR3 DNA reads TGTGCCTCCGGGGCCCAGGGGGTCACTGAAGCTTTCTTT. The entire variable domain, with the rest obtained from reference TRBV28 and TRBJ1-1, is as follows: DVKVTQSSRYLVKRTGEKVFLECVQDMDHENMFWYRQDPGLGLRLIYFSYDVKMKEKGDIPEGYSVSREKKERFSLILESASTNQTSMYLCASGAQGVTEAFFGQGTRLTVV.

This sequence joins TRBV4-1 and TRBJ2-1, with 8 bases identical to TRBD2. The CDR3 totals 18 residues. Unmatched junction bases numbered 11, after V lost 0 bases and J lost 4 bases. CDR1 is MGHRA, CDR2 YSYEKL, per germline. The CDR3 coding sequence is TGCGCCAGCAGCCAAGAGGAATGGGCTAGCGGGCAATACAATGAGCAGTTCTTC. This translates into CASSQEEWASGQYNEQFF.

In this sample, this clonotype turned up a few times. This chain connects TRBV7-2 to TRBJ1-5; D not resolved. This CDR3 contains 14 residues. The V gene lost 1 base and the J gene lost 7 bases, with 11 bases spanning the gap. CDR1 is SGHTA, CDR2 FQGNSA, per germline. This CDR3 reads CASSLDPVGQPQHF. Written as DNA, the CDR3 is TGTGCCAGCAGCTTAGACCCAGTAGGCCAGCCCCAGCATTTT.

The V call is TRBV19, the J call TRBJ1-4; 9 bases are shared with TRBD1. Germline lookup yields CDR1 LNHDA and CDR2 SQIVND (reference sequence). Germline trimming cut 5 bases from V and 1 base from J; bases unmatched to any gene: 11. This CDR3 has 18 residues. The CDR3 DNA reads TGTGCCAGTAGTTGGACAGGGGTGTTTAGTGAAACTAATGAAAAACTGTTTTTT. This codes for CASSWTGVFSETNEKLFF.

The sample holds a few counts of this clonotype. This rearrangement joins TRBV9 to TRBJ1-1, with 8 bases matching TRBD1. Per germline, CDR1 SGDLS and CDR2 YYNGEE. The CDR3 runs to 14 residues. Losses at the gene ends were 3 bases for V and 4 bases for J; bases not matched to a gene: 5. The CDR3 loop reads CASSAGGMGTEAFF. CDR3 in DNA: TGTGCCAGCAGCGCAGGGGGCATGGGCACTGAAGCTTTCTTT.

The CDR3: CSALGQGDSPLHF. The CDR3 bases are TGCAGTGCCCTAGGACAGGGGGACTCACCCCTCCACTTT. The V gene is TRBV20-1, the J gene TRBJ1-6; 10 positions agree with TRBD1. The germline CDR1 and CDR2 sequences are DFQATT and SNEGSKA (reference sequence). The length of the CDR3 is 13 residues. Germline trimming cut 6 bases from V and 10 bases from J; bases unmatched to any gene: 6.

The rearrangement uses TRBV4-1 and TRBJ2-5; 11 bases are shared with TRBD2. Germline CDR1 is MGHRA and CDR2 is YSYEKL. The CDR3 is 17 amino acids. The J segment lost 1 base and the V segment lost 0 bases, leaving 4 bases of the junction unmatched. In nucleotides, the CDR3 is TGCGCCAGCAGCCAAGATAGACTAGCGGGAATCCAAGAGACCCAGTACTTC. This encodes CASSQDRLAGIQETQYF.

The genes are TRBV30 and TRBJ1-1; D unresolved. V was shortened by 0 bases and J by 6 bases, with 5 bases between the two germline ends. The CDR3 has 11 amino acids. From germline, CDR1 is GTSNPN and CDR2 SVGIG (reference sequence). The CDR3 nucleotides read TGTGCCTGGAGTGTGCCAGCTGAAGCTTTCTTT. Protein: CAWSVPAEAFF.

The chain couples TRBV7-2 to TRBJ1-5; 7 bases match TRBD1. The CDR3 covers 16 residues. V lost 5 bases and J lost 8; bases outside the gene matches: 15. The germline V gene encodes CDR1 SGHTA and CDR2 FQGNSA. The CDR3 loop reads CASSKQGLEPGEPQHF. CDR3 in DNA: TGTGCCAGCAGCAAACAGGGGTTAGAGCCTGGGGAGCCCCAGCATTTT.

The chain links TRBV7-2 to TRBJ2-3, with a weak D call TRBD2 (5 bases). In germline, CDR1 is SGHTA, CDR2 FQGNSA. V lost 0 bases to trimming and J lost 2 bases, with 12 bases between them. The CDR3 is 16 amino acids. CDR3 in DNA: TGTGCCAGCAGCTTAGCGCGGCCTGGACTCACAGATACGCAGTATTTT. Encoded protein: CASSLARPGLTDTQYF.

The rearrangement uses TRBV27 and TRBJ2-7, with 8 bases that match TRBD1. Germline CDR1 MNHEY, CDR2 SMNVEV (reference sequence). This CDR3 contains 15 residues. V dropped 4 bases and J dropped 2; count of bases not matched to a gene: 7. The CDR3 reads CASSSTGGHTYEQYF. The CDR3 nucleotides are TGTGCCAGCAGTTCCACAGGGGGGCACACCTACGAGCAGTACTTC.

This clonotype was detected a few times. This chain links TRBV6-5 with TRBJ2-1; 7 bases are a match to TRBD2. V shed 9 bases, J shed 5 bases, and the junction held 13 bases outside the gene matches. Looked up from germline, CDR1 is MNHEY and CDR2 is SVGAGI. The CDR3 has 15 residues. The CDR3 is CARPKPAGFHNEQFF. The CDR3 bases are TGTGCCAGACCAAAGCCAGCGGGGTTCCACAATGAGCAGTTCTTC.

The chain employs TRBV5-1 and TRBJ1-1; D call uncertain. V shed 1 base and J shed 0 bases, with 10 bases lying between them. CDR1 and CDR2 from the germline V gene are SGHRS and YFSETQ. The CDR3 totals 15 residues. DNA of the CDR3: TGCGCCAGCAGCTTGATAATGGGGATGAACACTGAAGCTTTCTTT. This gives the protein CASSLIMGMNTEAFF. The variable domain in full, with the rest retrieved from reference TRBV5-1 and TRBJ1-1, is KAGVTQTPRYLIKTRGQQVTLSCSPISGHRSVSWYQQTPGQGLQFLFEYFSETQRNKGNFPGRFSGRQFSNSRSEMNVSTLELGDSALYLCASSLIMGMNTEAFFGQGTRLTVV.

The CDR3 DNA follows: TGTGCCAGCAGCCAAGGGAGGATTAACACCGGGGAGCTGTTTTTT. Its translation is CASSQGRINTGELFF. The chain has TRBV4-2 and TRBJ2-2, with D possibly matching TRBD2 (5 bases). Germline assignment: CDR1 LGHNA and CDR2 YNFKEQ. The CDR3 length is 15 residues. The germline V and J ends were trimmed by 1 base and 2 bases, with 8 bases remaining between them.

V and J are TRBV7-9 and TRBJ1-6; TRBD1 aligns across 10 bases. The length of the CDR3 is 19 residues. V trimming: 2 bases; J trimming: 0 bases; junction bases outside the gene matches: 7. In germline, CDR1 is SEHNR, CDR2 FQNEAQ (reference sequence). The CDR3 here is CASSLSGTGDSSYNSPLHF. DNA of the CDR3: TGTGCCAGCAGCTTAAGCGGGACAGGGGATAGCTCCTATAATTCACCCCTCCACTTT.